The T cell receptor beta chain under discussion was sequenced for a study of cytomegalovirus exposure and HLA in healthy donors. The PCR used 60 Vbeta and 13 Jbeta primers. Measured with immunoSEQ multiplex PCR; TCRdb has only the in-frame clones, and not every one. The data hold 200,000 or so clones, with approximately 84% observed a single time. Losses at the gene ends were 2 bases for V and 4 bases for J; bases not matched to a gene: 5. CDR1 ENHRY and CDR2 SYGVKD come from the germline V gene. CDR3 size: 15 residues. The sequence was collected from a boy aged 5-17 years in good health and CMV-seronegative. Material for sequencing was PBMCs. The chain has TRBV10-3 and TRBJ2-7; 10 bases are shared with TRBD1. CDR3 sequence reads: CAISEAGQGDYEQYF. The CDR3 DNA sequence: TGTGCCATCAGTGAGGCTGGACAGGGGGATTACGAGCAGTACTTC.